Below are 17 T cell receptor beta chains sequenced from a single sample in a study of blood T cell repertoires in COVID-19. Profiling relied on immunoSEQ multiplex PCR, and the TCRdb table lists in-frame clones only, not all of them. This table has approximately 260,000 clones, 85% to 95% appearing once. What was sequenced was PBMCs or T cells enriched from blood (not recorded which). These TCRs come from a woman younger than 35 who had recovered from COVID-19.

In this sample, this clone turned up a few times. This rearrangement joins TRBV5-1 to TRBJ2-7; 7 bases map to TRBD2. This CDR3 spans 14 amino acids. Looked up from germline, CDR1 is SGHRS and CDR2 is YFSETQ. J lost 0 bases, V lost 4 bases, and 4 bases had no gene match. The CDR3 sequence: CASSPSGISYEQYF. The CDR3 region has the DNA TGCGCCAGCAGCCCCAGCGGGATCTCCTACGAGCAGTACTTC.

This clone was seen a single time. This chain uses TRBV6-6 with TRBJ1-4; TRBD1 is a possible D gene (5 bases). The CDR3 sequence is 16 residues long. V dropped 2 bases and J dropped 2 bases, with 12 bases sitting between them. The germline gives CDR1 MNHNY, CDR2 SVGAGI (reference sequence). CDR3: CASSYLRQRTNEKLFF. CDR3 sequence (DNA): TGTGCCAGCAGTTACCTAAGACAGAGGACTAATGAAAAACTGTTTTTT.

The CDR3 DNA follows: TGTGCCAGCAGCGTGGGAGATCAGCCCCAGCATTTT. Translating gives CASSVGDQPQHF. The V gene is TRBV11-3, the J gene TRBJ1-5, with no clear D. The CDR3 is 12 amino acids. CDR1 and CDR2 from the germline V gene are SGHNT and YENEEA. The ends were cut back, 5 bases at V and 5 bases at J, with 7 bases in the middle.

The chain uses TRBV6-5 and TRBJ1-5, with a tentative D call TRBD1 (5 bases). Germline CDR1 MNHEY, CDR2 SVGAGI. V dropped 6 bases and J dropped 4 bases, with 10 bases sitting between them. The CDR3 consists of 13 residues. The CDR3 sequence: CASRLTENQPQHF. CDR3 coding DNA: TGTGCCAGCAGGTTGACAGAAAATCAGCCCCAGCATTTT.

The V gene is TRBV2, the J gene TRBJ2-7; 9 bases fit TRBD1. CDR3 length equals 15 residues. V lost 6 bases to trimming and J lost 1 base; unmatched junction nucleotides: 7. The germline CDR1 and CDR2 sequences are SNHLY and FYNNEI. The CDR3 loop reads CASRRGQGFSYEQYF. The CDR3 bases are TGTGCCAGCAGGAGGGGACAGGGCTTTTCCTACGAGCAGTACTTC. Looking up the rest from reference TRBV2 and TRBJ2-7 gives the full variable domain: EPEVTQTPSHQVTQMGQEVILRCVPISNHLYFYWYRQILGQKVEFLVSFYNNEISEKSEIFDDQFSVERPDGSNFTLKIRSTKLEDSAMYFCASRRGQGFSYEQYFGPGTRLTVT.

The CDR3 DNA is TGTGCCAGCAGCGTCGTAGGGGAAGCGCCGGGACTAGCGGATCAAGAGACCCAGTACTTC. Translated, it gives CASSVVGEAPGLADQETQYF. The J gene is TRBJ2-5, the V gene TRBV9; 11 bases line up with TRBD2. The CDR3 has 20 residues. Germline lookup yields CDR1 SGDLS and CDR2 YYNGEE. V shed 2 bases and J 2 bases; nucleotides not matched to a gene: 17. Using reference TRBV9 and TRBJ2-5 for the parts outside the CDR3, the full variable domain is DSGVTQTPKHLITATGQRVTLRCSPRSGDLSVYWYQQSLDQGLQFLIQYYNGEERAKGNILERFSAQQFPDLHSELNLSSLELGDSALYFCASSVVGEAPGLADQETQYFGPGTRLLVL.

The V and J genes are TRBV4-1 and TRBJ1-1; a possible D gene is TRBD1 (6 bases). V gave up 3 bases and J gave up 6 bases, with 14 bases separating them. The CDR3 runs 14 residues. Germline CDR1 reads MGHRA; CDR2 reads YSYEKL. CDR3 protein: CASSHPIGTSEAFF. The CDR3, as DNA: TGCGCCAGCAGCCACCCCATAGGGACATCTGAAGCTTTCTTT.

The chain is built from TRBV6-4 and TRBJ2-5; a possible D gene is TRBD1 (6 bases). In germline, CDR1 is MRHNA, CDR2 SNTAGT. The CDR3 is 14 residues long. V lost 3 bases, J lost 5 bases, and 13 bases lay in between. CDR3 region: CASSEEAGVETQYF. The CDR3 DNA reads as TGTGCCAGCAGTGAGGAGGCAGGGGTGGAGACCCAGTACTTC.

This chain uses TRBV27 with TRBJ2-1, with 15 positions matching TRBD2. This CDR3 has 15 residues. Germline assignment: CDR1 MNHEY and CDR2 SMNVEV (reference sequence). Trimming cost V 6 bases and J 9 bases; bases outside gene matches: 6. DNA of the CDR3: TGTGCCAGCAGCACCCGGACTAGCGGGAGGGCTGAGCAGTTCTTC. Translated: CASSTRTSGRAEQFF.

The chain couples TRBV19 to TRBJ1-1, with D perhaps TRBD1 (6 bases). This CDR3 contains 16 residues. The V gene lost 9 bases and the J gene lost 0 bases, with 20 bases spanning the gap. In germline, CDR1 is LNHDA, CDR2 SQIVND (reference sequence). The CDR3 DNA reads TGTGCCAGCAAGTCCCGGACAGATTATTTGAACACTGAAGCTTTCTTT. Translated: CASKSRTDYLNTEAFF.

This chain connects TRBV12-5 to TRBJ1-3, with D maybe TRBD1 (5 bases). This CDR3 contains 15 residues. In germline, CDR1 is LGHNT, CDR2 FRNRAP. V lost 0 bases and J 1 base, leaving 7 bases between the germline ends. The CDR3 spells CASGLVGGSGNTIYF. CDR3 DNA: TGTGCTAGTGGTTTGGTGGGGGGATCTGGAAACACCATATATTTT.

The chain combines TRBV29-1 with TRBJ1-1, with 7 bases identical to TRBD1. The CDR3 totals 11 residues. J gave up 6 bases and V 7 bases, and 5 bases lay outside the gene matches. Germline-derived CDR1 and CDR2 are SQVTM and ANQGSEA. The CDR3 DNA is TGCAGCGCTGGTGACAGGGCTGAAGCTTTCTTT. Amino acid sequence: CSAGDRAEAFF.

The rearrangement joins TRBV7-8 to TRBJ2-5; tentatively, D is TRBD2 (6 bases). Trimming left V 1 base short and J 5 bases short, with 17 bases between. Germline V gene sequence: CDR1 SGHVS, CDR2 FQNEAQ. There are 16 residues in the CDR3. The CDR3 DNA sequence: TGTGCCAGCAGCTTAGAGTCCCAGGCTCGGGGGGAGACCCAGTACTTC. Translated: CASSLESQARGETQYF.

This rearrangement joins TRBV28 to TRBJ2-7, with D perhaps matching TRBD1 (5 bases). The germline gives CDR1 MDHEN, CDR2 SYDVKM. The CDR3 runs to 15 residues. V lost 2 bases, J lost 1 base, and 12 bases lay in between. CDR3 in amino acids: CASSLRGRMSYEQYF. CDR3 bases: TGTGCCAGCAGTTTAAGGGGCAGGATGTCCTACGAGCAGTACTTC.

The chain joins TRBV13 to TRBJ1-1; 7 bases are a match to TRBD1. Per germline, CDR1 PRHDT and CDR2 FYEKMQ (reference sequence). The CDR3 is 15 residues long. J lost 5 bases, V lost 0 bases, and 6 bases had no gene match. The CDR3 bases are TGTGCCAGCAGCTTAGGCCTCAACAGGGGTACTGAAGCTTTCTTT. Translating gives CASSLGLNRGTEAFF.

The chain combines TRBV18 with TRBJ1-1; a weak D match, TRBD1 (6 bases). Germline V lookup: CDR1 KGHSH, CDR2 LQKENI. The CDR3 runs to 15 residues. V lost 1 base and J 2 bases, leaving 11 bases between the germline ends. CDR3 sequence reads: CASSPRGGDNTEAFF. The CDR3, as DNA: TGTGCCAGCTCACCACGCGGGGGCGATAACACTGAAGCTTTCTTT.

The chain carries TRBV3-1 (or the pseudogene TRBV3-2) and TRBJ2-2; D is possibly TRBD1 (5 bases). This CDR3 has 17 residues. Germline V gene lookup returns CDR1 LGHDT and CDR2 YNNKEL (reference sequence). The germline V and J ends were trimmed by 1 base and 4 bases, with 16 bases remaining between them. CDR3 in DNA: TGTGCCAGCAGCCAAGGACTCCCGACAGCCGGCACCGGGGAGCTGTTTTTT. Encoded protein: CASSQGLPTAGTGELFF.